These 24 T cell receptor beta chains were sequenced from one sample in a study of T cells after posttransplantation cyclophosphamide. Busulfan-fludarabine conditioning, marrow transplant, and cyclophosphamide on days +3 and +4 were administered. TCRdb's copy holds only in-frame clones and misses some; the assay was immunoSEQ multiplex PCR. In the table there are some 45,000 clones, about nine tenths of which are singletons. Source: PBMCs, taken about 60 days after allogeneic stem cell transplant with posttransplant cyclophosphamide. These receptors all come from a male patient aged 55-69 years who received an allogeneic stem cell transplant from a related donor and was CMV-positive. The graft donor may have given rise to some T cells.

This chain links TRBV19 with TRBJ1-2; possible D gene TRBD1, 5 bases. This CDR3 comprises 14 residues. CDR1 is LNHDA, CDR2 SQIVND, per germline (reference sequence). Trimming removed 4 bases from V and 8 bases from J, with 17 bases in between. The CDR3 here is CASSKGAQTRGYTF. The CDR3 DNA reads as TGTGCCAGTAGTAAAGGGGCCCAGACGAGGGGCTACACCTTC.

V and J are TRBV19 and TRBJ1-1; 11 bases agree with TRBD1. Germline-derived CDR1 and CDR2 are LNHDA and SQIVND (reference sequence). This CDR3 is built from 11 residues. The trim removed 5 bases at V and 14 bases at J, leaving 4 bases unmatched. This CDR3 is CASSLDRGRFF. Here the CDR3 DNA reads TGTGCCAGTAGTCTGGACAGGGGGCGCTTCTTT. Drawing the rest from reference TRBV19 and TRBJ1-1, the complete variable domain is DGGITQSPKYLFRKEGQNVTLSCEQNLNHDAMYWYRQDPGQGLRLIYYSQIVNDFQKGDIAEGYSVSREKKESFPLTVTSAQKNPTAFYLCASSLDRGRFFGQGTRLTVV.

There are a few counts of this clone. This same CDR3 is encoded by further DNA sequences in the sample. V is TRBV18 and J is TRBJ2-3; D gene unclear. The V and J ends lost 3 bases and 3 bases respectively, with 7 bases between them. Germline CDR1 and CDR2: KGHSH and LQKENI. CDR3 length: 13 amino acids. CDR3 sequence (DNA): TGTGCCAGCTCACCCAGTCTTACAGATACGCAGTATTTT. The encoded protein is CASSPSLTDTQYF.

The V call is TRBV11-2, the J call TRBJ2-1; perhaps TRBD2 as D (6 bases). Between the trimmed V and J ends, which lost 5 bases and 4 bases, there was a span of 15 bases. The germline V gene has CDR1 SGHAT and CDR2 FQNNGV. The CDR3 loop spans 15 amino acids. In nucleotides, the CDR3 is TGTGCCAGCAGCCGCGGGGCCCTAAGATACAATGAGCAGTTCTTC. This codes for CASSRGALRYNEQFF.

The rearrangement links TRBV7-9 to TRBJ1-1; TRBD1 matches at 8 bases. This CDR3 spans 14 amino acids. V dropped 5 bases and J dropped 4; count of bases not matched to a gene: 6. Per germline, CDR1 SEHNR and CDR2 FQNEAQ (reference sequence). The DNA for the CDR3 is TGTGCCAGCAGCCTCGAGGACAGGGCCACTGAAGCTTTCTTT. The encoded protein is CASSLEDRATEAFF.

V usage is TRBV20-1 and J usage is TRBJ1-2; possible D gene TRBD1, 6 bases. Between the trimmed V and J ends, which lost 7 bases and 4 bases, there was a span of 10 bases. Germline V gene data show CDR1 as DFQATT and CDR2 as SNEGSKA (reference sequence). The CDR3 sequence is 11 residues long. CDR3 loop: CSGTGLYGYTF. Written as DNA, the CDR3 is TGCAGTGGAACAGGGCTCTATGGCTACACCTTC.

CDR3 amino acids: CSVKTALGNTIYF. The CDR3 DNA sequence: TGCAGCGTTAAAACTGCGCTCGGAAACACCATATATTTT. The rearrangement joins TRBV29-1 to TRBJ1-3; no reliable D call. The germline V gene has CDR1 SQVTM and CDR2 ANQGSEA. V shed 5 bases and J shed 4 bases, with 12 bases lying between them. The CDR3 runs 13 residues.

This chain connects TRBV2 to TRBJ2-3; the D is unclear. V lost 4 bases and J 2 bases, leaving 7 bases between the germline ends. The germline CDR1 and CDR2 sequences are SNHLY and FYNNEI. CDR3 length: 13 residues. CDR3 region: CASSVVYTDTQYF. In nucleotides, the CDR3 is TGTGCCAGCAGTGTCGTTTACACAGATACGCAGTATTTT.

The J gene is TRBJ1-2, the V gene TRBV15, with a possible D match to TRBD1 (6 bases). Per germline, CDR1 LNHNV and CDR2 YYDKDF (reference sequence). V shed 4 bases and J shed 5 bases, with 14 bases lying between them. The CDR3 has 14 amino acids. The CDR3 protein is CATSIVGGPYGYTF. CDR3 nucleotide sequence: TGTGCCACCAGCATAGTAGGGGGTCCATATGGCTACACCTTC.

This clone was picked up one time. The chain has TRBV7-6 and TRBJ2-1, with D possibly matching TRBD1 (5 bases). There are 13 residues in the CDR3. Trimming cost V 3 bases and J 10 bases, with 13 bases left between them. Per germline, CDR1 SGHVS and CDR2 FNYEAQ. The CDR3 protein is CASSLGPTQEQFF. The CDR3 nucleotides read TGTGCCAGCAGCTTGGGGCCAACCCAAGAGCAGTTCTTC.

The chain employs TRBV6-1 and TRBJ2-7; tentatively, D is TRBD1 (5 bases). This CDR3 spans 15 amino acids. Trimming cost V 4 bases and J 6 bases, with 19 bases left between them. CDR1 is MNHNS and CDR2 is SASEGT in the germline V gene. CDR3 nucleotide sequence: TGTGCCAGCAGTGGGATAGACAGCGCCTCACGCGAGCAGTACGTC. Its protein product is CASSGIDSASREQYV.

This sequence joins TRBV9 and TRBJ1-3; the D is unclear. Trimming took 4 bases from V and 0 from J, leaving 14 bases between them. Germline V gene sequence: CDR1 SGDLS, CDR2 YYNGEE. This CDR3 is built from 16 residues. In nucleotides, the CDR3 is TGTGCCAGCAGCCCCAACCCCGGGGACTCTGGAAACACCATATATTTT. Protein product: CASSPNPGDSGNTIYF. The full variable domain, its missing parts supplied by reference TRBV9 and TRBJ1-3, is DSGVTQTPKHLITATGQRVTLRCSPRSGDLSVYWYQQSLDQGLQFLIQYYNGEERAKGNILERFSAQQFPDLHSELNLSSLELGDSALYFCASSPNPGDSGNTIYFGEGSWLTVV.

The gene calls are TRBV5-8 and TRBJ1-5; tentative D call: TRBD1 (6 bases). The CDR3 extends over 15 amino acids. Germline V gives CDR1 SGHTS, CDR2 YDEGEE. The V and J ends lost 3 bases and 4 bases respectively, with 14 bases between them. The DNA of the CDR3 is TGTGCCAGCAGCTCAAGCGATACAGGGAATCAGCCCCAGCATTTT. It is translated as CASSSSDTGNQPQHF.

This chain uses TRBV6-1 with TRBJ2-2; D not resolved. The length of the CDR3 is 15 residues. In germline, CDR1 is MNHNS, CDR2 SASEGT. V dropped 3 bases and J dropped 0 bases, with 8 bases sitting between them. The CDR3 loop reads CASSDPHANTGELFF. The CDR3 coding sequence is TGTGCCAGCAGTGATCCACACGCGAACACCGGGGAGCTGTTTTTT.

The CDR3 DNA reads TGTGCCTGGAGTTCACCCCACGGGGGGCTGGTTGGCTACACCTTC. As protein: CAWSSPHGGLVGYTF. The chain couples TRBV30 to TRBJ1-2; maybe TRBD1 (6 bases). Germline V gene lookup returns CDR1 GTSNPN and CDR2 SVGIG (reference sequence). The CDR3 totals 15 residues. Trimming stripped 2 bases from V and 7 bases from J, with 20 bases between.

On this clone itself: At the DNA level, this CDR3 is encoded by other sequences in the same sample as well. The chain employs TRBV30 and TRBJ2-2; maybe TRBD1 (6 bases). The length of the CDR3 is 18 residues. Germline values: CDR1 GTSNPN, CDR2 SVGIG (reference sequence). V gave up 4 bases and J gave up 1 base, with 22 bases separating them. The CDR3 sequence is CAWTLRAGETLNTGELFF. CDR3 nucleotide sequence: TGTGCCTGGACCCTAAGGGCAGGGGAAACCTTGAACACCGGGGAGCTGTTTTTT. Drawing the rest from reference TRBV30 and TRBJ2-2, the complete variable domain is SQTIHQWPATLVQPVGSPLSLECTVEGTSNPNLYWYRQAAGRGLQLLFYSVGIGQISSEVPQNLSASRPQDRQFILSSKKLLLSDSGFYLCAWTLRAGETLNTGELFFGEGSRLTVL.

The chain recombines TRBV19 with TRBJ2-3, with 7 nucleotides matching TRBD1. From germline, CDR1 is LNHDA and CDR2 SQIVND (reference sequence). This CDR3 contains 15 residues. V shed 4 bases, J shed 6 bases, and the junction held 10 bases outside the gene matches. CDR3 sequence: CASSNRGFAEDTQYF. The CDR3 nucleotides are TGTGCCAGTAGTAACAGGGGTTTTGCGGAGGATACGCAGTATTTT.

The chain carries TRBV5-1 and TRBJ2-1; TRBD1 agrees at 8 bases. The junction had 5 bases not matched to a gene; V was cut back by 4 bases and J by 2 bases. This CDR3 region has 15 residues. CDR1 is SGHRS and CDR2 is YFSETQ in the germline V gene. The CDR3 DNA follows: TGCGCCAGCAGCCCACCGGGACAGGCCTACAATGAGCAGTTCTTC. The encoded protein is CASSPPGQAYNEQFF.

J is TRBJ2-2 and V is TRBV11-3; 8 bases map to TRBD1. The CDR3 runs 14 residues. Germline CDR1 and CDR2: SGHNT and YENEEA. V lost 4 bases to trimming and J lost 11 bases; unmatched junction nucleotides: 9. The CDR3, as DNA: TGTGCCAGCAGCTCCCGGGACAGGAGCCTCGAGCTGTTTTTT. It specifies CASSSRDRSLELFF.

This clone was recorded once. The chain combines TRBV5-1 with TRBJ2-3, with 12 positions matching TRBD2. Germline V gives CDR1 SGHRS, CDR2 YFSETQ. J lost 6 bases, V lost 6 bases, and 5 bases had no gene match. The CDR3 loop spans 14 amino acids. CDR3: CASTTSGGRDTQYF. The DNA for the CDR3 is TGCGCCAGCACGACTAGCGGGGGCAGGGATACGCAGTATTTT.

The chain carries TRBV10-3 and TRBJ1-1, with TRBD1 matching 7 bases. The V gene's germline CDR1 is ENHRY and CDR2 SYGVKD. The length of the CDR3 is 14 residues. J was trimmed by 1 base and V by 7 bases; bases with no gene match: 6. The CDR3 spells CAITLDRRNTEAFF. CDR3 bases: TGTGCCATCACTCTGGACAGGAGGAACACTGAAGCTTTCTTT.

The V gene is TRBV6-1, the J gene TRBJ1-4, with 7 positions matching TRBD1. CDR1 and CDR2 from the germline V gene are MNHNS and SASEGT. This CDR3 region has 15 residues. V shed 5 bases, J shed 2 bases, and the junction held 5 bases outside the gene matches. In DNA form, the CDR3 reads TGTGCCAGCAGTCAAACACAGGGGACTAATGAAAAACTGTTTTTT. Its translation: CASSQTQGTNEKLFF.

This clone was seen a single time. The V call is TRBV29-1, the J call TRBJ2-4, with a tentative D call TRBD2 (6 bases). This CDR3 has 15 amino acids. Germline V lookup: CDR1 SQVTM, CDR2 ANQGSEA. V was trimmed by 4 bases and J by 3 bases, leaving 16 bases between them. The CDR3 nucleotides are TGCAGCGTTGCTTTTGGAGGGGCTAGCAAAAACATTCAGTACTTC. It specifies CSVAFGGASKNIQYF.

The chain joins TRBV19 to TRBJ2-5; tentatively, D is TRBD2 (6 bases). The V gene's germline CDR1 is LNHDA and CDR2 SQIVND (reference sequence). The V end lost 0 bases, the J end lost 0 bases, and 11 bases lay between the germline ends. The CDR3 loop spans 16 amino acids. For the CDR3, the DNA is TGTGCCAGTAGTATAGAGGACGGGGGATACCAAGAGACCCAGTACTTC. Protein sequence: CASSIEDGGYQETQYF.